These 24 T cell receptor beta chains originate from one sample sequenced in a study of CD8+ T cells in alopecia areata (dated by TCRdb to 2016 to 2019). The sample's time point label, decoded: baseline before oral tofacitinib. Receptor libraries were prepared by the immunoSEQ multiplex PCR assay. RNA was extracted from all samples and reverse transcribed into cDNA, which served as template for TCR sequencing. The immuneACCESS repertoire file appears here via TCRdb, limited to in-frame rearrangements. These files lack a portion of the clones; in checked studies, under half of the deficit traces to unresolved V genes, and the cause of the others is not known. Recorded for this sample are approximately 150,000 clones; 80% to 90% of them occurred a single time. In total, the top ten clones hold around 16% of the sample. The material was CD8+ T cells sorted from blood, obtained at week 0. These receptors all stem from a human donor with alopecia areata.

V and J are TRBV27 and TRBJ2-7; D is possibly TRBD2 (5 bases). The CDR3 covers 13 residues. The V gene lost 8 bases and the J gene lost 0 bases, with 11 bases spanning the gap. Germline values: CDR1 MNHEY, CDR2 SMNVEV (reference sequence). The CDR3 loop is CASAFGISYEQYF. The CDR3 DNA reads TGTGCCAGCGCGTTCGGGATCTCCTACGAGCAGTACTTC.

J is TRBJ2-1 and V is TRBV4-1, with a tentative D call TRBD2 (6 bases). The CDR3 runs 17 residues. V lost 0 bases to trimming and J lost 3 bases, with 15 bases between them. Germline CDR1 is MGHRA and CDR2 is YSYEKL. CDR3 region: CASSQDGSLGGYNEQFF. The CDR3 DNA sequence: TGCGCCAGCAGCCAAGATGGGAGTCTCGGGGGCTACAATGAGCAGTTCTTC.

The rearrangement uses TRBV27 and TRBJ1-2, with 11 bases identical to TRBD1. This CDR3 is 16 amino acids long. From germline, CDR1 is MNHEY and CDR2 SMNVEV (reference sequence). V lost 4 bases and J lost 4; bases outside the gene matches: 8. This CDR3 is CASSSGQGVYSYGYTF. In DNA form, the CDR3 reads TGTGCCAGCAGTTCGGGACAGGGGGTTTATAGCTATGGCTACACCTTC.

The chain joins TRBV7-9 to TRBJ2-7; TRBD1 aligns across 8 bases. This CDR3 region has 15 residues. CDR1 is SEHNR, CDR2 FQNEAQ, per germline (reference sequence). V lost 3 bases and J lost 0; bases outside the gene matches: 4. CDR3 in DNA: TGTGCCAGCAGCTTCGGACAGGGTTACTCCTACGAGCAGTACTTC. Amino acids: CASSFGQGYSYEQYF.

This rearrangement joins TRBV29-1 to TRBJ2-7; 7 bases are a match to TRBD1. CDR3 length equals 14 residues. V was clipped by 6 bases and J by 3 bases; unmatched bases: 11. CDR1 SQVTM and CDR2 ANQGSEA come from the germline V gene. The CDR3 bases are TGCAGCGTCGAGGGGGCCCAGGGTTACTACGAGCAGTACTTC. This translates into CSVEGAQGYYEQYF.

The V gene is TRBV9, the J gene TRBJ2-3, with 9 bases identical to TRBD2. Germline CDR1 reads SGDLS; CDR2 reads YYNGEE. Trimming removed 4 bases from V and 2 bases from J; junction bases left unmatched: 14. The CDR3 is made up of 18 amino acids. The CDR3 DNA is TGTGCCAGCAGCTCGACACGTCTAGCGGGACTTACCACAGATACGCAGTATTTT. Translating it yields CASSSTRLAGLTTDTQYF.

This chain connects TRBV19 to TRBJ2-2; no definite D call. V gave up 4 bases and J gave up 6 bases, with 6 bases separating them. The CDR3 consists of 12 residues. Per the germline V gene, CDR1 is LNHDA and CDR2 is SQIVND (reference sequence). CDR3 amino acids: CASSKVPGELFF. CDR3 nucleotides: TGTGCCAGTAGTAAGGTGCCCGGGGAGCTGTTTTTT.

This chain joins TRBV30 and TRBJ2-5; TRBD1 is a possible D gene (6 bases). Looked up from germline, CDR1 is GTSNPN and CDR2 is SVGIG (reference sequence). V was cut by 4 bases and J by 5 bases, with 20 bases left in between. This CDR3 contains 15 residues. CDR3 DNA sequence: TGTGCCTGGACCCTGACAGGAGGTTGGGTGGAGACCCAGTACTTC. Translated: CAWTLTGGWVETQYF.

A few counts support this clone. The rearrangement links TRBV29-1 to TRBJ2-2; D not resolved. Trimming removed 5 bases from V and 5 bases from J, with 18 bases in between. The CDR3 is 15 amino acids. Looked up from germline, CDR1 is SQVTM and CDR2 is ANQGSEA. The CDR3 loop is CSVIGGKVGTGELFF. CDR3 sequence (DNA): TGCAGCGTTATAGGCGGAAAGGTCGGAACCGGGGAGCTGTTTTTT.

In nucleotides, the CDR3 is TGTGCCAGCAGCCCCACAGGGACCCAAGAGACCCAGTACTTC. It yields the protein CASSPTGTQETQYF. This chain uses TRBV7-9 with TRBJ2-5; tentatively, D is TRBD1 (6 bases). The CDR3 totals 14 residues. Germline assignment: CDR1 SEHNR and CDR2 FQNEAQ (reference sequence). V lost 5 bases to trimming and J lost 1 base, with 11 bases between them.

The genes are TRBV11-2 and TRBJ2-7, with D perhaps TRBD1 (6 bases). The CDR3 runs 13 residues. The germline V gene has CDR1 SGHAT and CDR2 FQNNGV. Trimming left V 7 bases short and J 5 bases short, with 15 bases between. CDR3 DNA: TGTGCCAGCACCCCCGGACAGACCGACGAGCAGTACTTC. It specifies CASTPGQTDEQYF.

V and J are TRBV7-9 and TRBJ2-2; D not resolved. Trimming took off 7 bases at V and 1 base at J, with 10 bases between the two ends. From germline, CDR1 is SEHNR and CDR2 FQNEAQ (reference sequence). The CDR3 consists of 14 residues. The DNA for the CDR3 is TGTGCCAGCATGGCCGGCCTGAACACCGGGGAGCTGTTTTTT. Amino acids: CASMAGLNTGELFF.

The CDR3 protein is CASSYSGLDEQYF. CDR3 nucleotides: TGTGCCAGCAGTTACTCGGGACTAGACGAGCAGTACTTC. The chain couples TRBV6-5 to TRBJ2-7, with TRBD2 identical over 8 bases. This CDR3 region has 13 residues. Germline V gene lookup returns CDR1 MNHEY and CDR2 SVGAGI. Germline trimming cut 0 bases from V and 5 bases from J; bases unmatched to any gene: 0.

This clone was recorded only once. The chain carries TRBV5-1 and TRBJ2-7, with no clear D. From germline, CDR1 is SGHRS and CDR2 YFSETQ. The V end was cut by 4 bases, the J end by 0 bases, with 8 bases between. The CDR3 contains 13 residues. CDR3 sequence: CASSADSSYEQYF. Written as DNA, the CDR3 is TGCGCCAGCAGCGCGGATAGCTCCTACGAGCAGTACTTC.

The rearrangement links TRBV4-2 to TRBJ2-1, with D unclear. V was shortened by 1 base and J by 11 bases, with 12 bases between the two germline ends. Germline CDR1 reads LGHNA; CDR2 reads YNFKEQ. The CDR3 has 13 amino acids. CDR3 in amino acids: CASSQGFRFKQFF. The CDR3 bases are TGTGCCAGCAGCCAAGGATTTCGATTTAAGCAGTTCTTC.

V usage is TRBV7-3 and J usage is TRBJ2-6; D is unresolved. Looked up from germline, CDR1 is SGHTA and CDR2 is FQGTGA. The CDR3 covers 14 residues. With 1 base removed from V and 4 bases from J, the gap between germline ends came to 5 bases. For the CDR3, the DNA is TGTGCCAGCAGCTTAATAGGCGGGGCCAACGTCCTGACTTTC. It codes for CASSLIGGANVLTF.

This clone appeared a single time. This sequence joins TRBV28 and TRBJ2-3; D remains unclear. The CDR3 is 13 amino acids. Germline values: CDR1 MDHEN, CDR2 SYDVKM. V was cut by 9 bases and J by 3 bases, with 13 bases left in between. Written as DNA, the CDR3 is TGTGCCAGTGCCCGGTCCCGAACAGATACGCAGTATTTT. The encoded protein is CASARSRTDTQYF.

V usage is TRBV27 and J usage is TRBJ2-1; 8 positions match TRBD2. CDR1 and CDR2 (germline): MNHEY, SMNVEV (reference sequence). The CDR3 covers 16 residues. Trimming cost V 8 bases and J 3 bases; bases outside gene matches: 12. The CDR3 reads CASCRVPGGLYNEQFF. CDR3 nucleotide sequence: TGTGCCAGCTGTAGGGTCCCGGGAGGGCTCTACAATGAGCAGTTCTTC.

The V call is TRBV5-1, the J call TRBJ2-3, with 8 nucleotides matching TRBD2. The CDR3 is 16 residues long. The germline V gene encodes CDR1 SGHRS and CDR2 YFSETQ. V shed 3 bases and J 3 bases; nucleotides not matched to a gene: 9. This CDR3 reads CASSYGLAGITDTQYF. The DNA of the CDR3 is TGCGCCAGCAGCTATGGACTAGCTGGAATTACAGATACGCAGTATTTT.

This chain links TRBV29-1 with TRBJ2-1, with 9 bases matching TRBD2. Germline loops: CDR1 SQVTM, CDR2 ANQGSEA. The V gene end was trimmed by 6 bases and the J gene end by 3 bases; junction bases not matched to a gene: 3. This CDR3 has 13 residues. CDR3 bases: TGCAGCGTGTTAGCGGGAGACTACAATGAGCAGTTCTTC. Amino acid sequence: CSVLAGDYNEQFF.

V usage is TRBV4-1 and J usage is TRBJ2-3; D is unresolved. Germline CDR1 and CDR2: MGHRA and YSYEKL. The V end lost 3 bases, the J end lost 1 base, and 11 bases lay between the germline ends. This CDR3 region has 15 residues. CDR3 protein: CASSHLRSGTDTQYF. The CDR3 DNA reads as TGCGCCAGCAGCCATCTCAGGAGTGGCACAGATACGCAGTATTTT.

J is TRBJ2-1 and V is TRBV12-5, with no clear D. Per the germline V gene, CDR1 is LGHNT and CDR2 is FRNRAP. The CDR3 totals 11 residues. The CDR3 is CATSSYNEQFF. The CDR3 coding sequence is TGTGCGACTTCTTCCTACAATGAGCAGTTCTTC.

V gene TRBV7-9 combines with J gene TRBJ2-5; D is perhaps TRBD2 (6 bases). The V and J ends lost 4 bases and 1 base respectively, with 7 bases between them. CDR3 length: 13 amino acids. Looked up from germline, CDR1 is SEHNR and CDR2 is FQNEAQ (reference sequence). CDR3 in DNA: TGTGCCAGCAGCTCCGGGAGCCAAGAGACCCAGTACTTC. As protein: CASSSGSQETQYF.

The V and J genes are TRBV7-8 and TRBJ2-5; D perhaps matches TRBD1 (6 bases). Germline lookup yields CDR1 SGHVS and CDR2 FQNEAQ. The ends were cut back, 3 bases at V and 2 bases at J, with 13 bases in the middle. There are 15 residues in the CDR3. The CDR3 spells CASSFGTSLQETQYF. The DNA of the CDR3 is TGTGCCAGCAGCTTTGGGACAAGTTTACAAGAGACCCAGTACTTC.